A single sample is the source of the 14 T cell receptor beta chains below, sequenced in a study of cytomegalovirus exposure and HLA in healthy donors. Libraries were prepared by immunoSEQ multiplex PCR; TCRdb keeps only in-frame clonotypes and omits some of them. The data contain fewer than 200,000 clones, around 96% of them singletons. The sequencing sample was made of PBMCs. These receptors originate from a woman aged 18-29 years in good health and CMV-seronegative.

This chain joins TRBV19 and TRBJ2-3; 10 bases match TRBD2. Germline V CDR1 and CDR2: LNHDA, SQIVND (reference sequence). V shed 10 bases and J 2 bases; nucleotides not matched to a gene: 9. The CDR3 runs to 15 residues. Here the CDR3 reads CATGTSGIDTDTQYF. The CDR3 bases are TGTGCCACGGGAACTAGCGGGATTGACACAGATACGCAGTATTTT.

This chain links TRBV7-9 with TRBJ2-1; 11 nucleotides agree with TRBD2. Per germline, CDR1 SEHNR and CDR2 FQNEAQ (reference sequence). The CDR3 extends over 17 amino acids. V shed 1 base, J shed 4 bases, and the junction held 6 bases outside the gene matches. The CDR3 sequence: CASSLELASGGYNEQFF. CDR3 coding DNA: TGTGCCAGCAGCTTAGAGCTCGCTAGCGGGGGGTACAATGAGCAGTTCTTC.

The chain uses TRBV7-9 and TRBJ1-6, with D possibly being TRBD1 (5 bases). Germline CDR1 reads SEHNR; CDR2 reads FQNEAQ (reference sequence). The V end lost 4 bases, the J end lost 4 bases, and 17 bases lay between the germline ends. CDR3 length equals 17 residues. The CDR3 reads CASSSGTGVKYNSPLHF. CDR3 sequence (DNA): TGTGCCAGCAGCTCGGGGACTGGCGTCAAGTATAATTCACCCCTCCACTTT.

The V call is TRBV15, the J call TRBJ2-2, with 9 bases lining up with TRBD1. Per the germline V gene, CDR1 is LNHNV and CDR2 is YYDKDF (reference sequence). V gave up 1 base and J gave up 4 bases; unmatched junction bases: 1. The CDR3 runs 15 residues. The CDR3 bases are TGTGCCACCAGCAGAGGGACAGGGGCCACCGGGGAGCTGTTTTTT. Its translation is CATSRGTGATGELFF. Full variable domain (missing parts from reference TRBV15 and TRBJ2-2): DAMVIQNPRYQVTQFGKPVTLSCSQTLNHNVMYWYQQKSSQAPKLLFHYYDKDFNNEADTPDNFQSRRPNTSFCFLDIRSPGLGDTAMYLCATSRGTGATGELFFGEGSRLTVL.

The V and J genes are TRBV15 and TRBJ1-2; the match to TRBD1 covers 8 bases. CDR1 LNHNV and CDR2 YYDKDF come from the germline V gene (reference sequence). V lost 0 bases, J lost 7 bases, and 4 bases stayed unmatched. The length of the CDR3 is 14 residues. In DNA form, the CDR3 reads TGTGCCACCAGCAGAGATAGGACAGGGTCTGGCTACACCTTC. Translated, it gives CATSRDRTGSGYTF.

The chain recombines TRBV5-4 with TRBJ1-1, with a tentative D call TRBD1 (5 bases). The CDR3 sequence is 14 residues long. Germline CDR1 reads SGHNT; CDR2 reads YYREEE (reference sequence). The V and J ends lost 0 bases and 10 bases respectively, with 16 bases between them. CDR3 sequence (DNA): TGTGCCAGCAGCTTGGCCCGCGGGGGATTTGCAGCTTTCTTT. It encodes CASSLARGGFAAFF.

V gene TRBV27 combines with J gene TRBJ2-5, with no clear D. From germline, CDR1 is MNHEY and CDR2 SMNVEV (reference sequence). Trimming took off 3 bases at V and 7 bases at J, with 12 bases between the two ends. CDR3 size: 13 residues. For the CDR3, the DNA is TGTGCCAGCAGTTTTACGGCCCCGGGGACCCAGTACTTC. As protein: CASSFTAPGTQYF.

V and J are TRBV18 and TRBJ2-7, with 7 positions matching TRBD2. Germline V CDR1 and CDR2: KGHSH, LQKENI. V lost 3 bases, J lost 3 bases, and 8 bases stayed unmatched. This CDR3 has 15 amino acids. CDR3: CASSPGAGSIYEQYF. CDR3 nucleotide sequence: TGTGCCAGCTCACCCGGAGCGGGATCCATCTACGAGCAGTACTTC.

The V gene is TRBV29-1, the J gene TRBJ1-6; 7 bases are shared with TRBD1. Germline V gene sequence: CDR1 SQVTM, CDR2 ANQGSEA. The junction had 8 bases not matched to a gene; V was cut back by 5 bases and J by 7 bases. This CDR3 is 14 amino acids long. This CDR3 is CSVSTGDQNSPLHF. CDR3 bases: TGCAGCGTTAGTACAGGGGATCAGAATTCACCCCTCCACTTT.

CDR3 bases: TGTGCCAGCAGCTTAGCGGGGGCCCCTGGGGCCAACGTCCTGACTTTC. Its protein product is CASSLAGAPGANVLTF. This rearrangement joins TRBV7-2 to TRBJ2-6; D may be TRBD1 (6 bases). Trimming shortened V by 0 bases and J by 2 bases, and 8 bases separated the two germline ends. The CDR3 has 16 amino acids. Germline CDR1 SGHTA, CDR2 FQGNSA. Complete variable domain (other parts from reference TRBV7-2 and TRBJ2-6): GAGVSQSPSNKVTEKGKDVELRCDPISGHTALYWYRQSLGQGLEFLIYFQGNSAPDKSGLPSDRFSAERTGGSVSTLTIQRTQQEDSAVYLCASSLAGAPGANVLTFGAGSRLTVL.

The chain has TRBV4-1 and TRBJ1-5; weak D call: TRBD1 (6 bases). Germline V CDR1 and CDR2: MGHRA, YSYEKL. Trimming stripped 10 bases from V and 2 bases from J, with 15 bases between. There are 14 residues in the CDR3. In DNA, the CDR3 is TGCGCCATCGCAGACAGGAATGGCAATCAGCCCCAGCATTTT. As protein: CAIADRNGNQPQHF.

The rearrangement joins TRBV6-5 to TRBJ1-5; perhaps TRBD1 as D (5 bases). Germline V gene lookup returns CDR1 MNHEY and CDR2 SVGAGI. V lost 0 bases and J lost 5, with 11 bases in between. CDR3 length: 15 amino acids. CDR3 sequence: CASSYSNRGDQPQHF. CDR3 in DNA: TGTGCCAGCAGTTACTCGAATAGGGGCGATCAGCCCCAGCATTTT.

V and J are TRBV4-3 and TRBJ2-3; D not certain. This CDR3 has 16 residues. The germline V and J ends were trimmed by 0 bases and 2 bases, with 12 bases remaining between them. The germline gives CDR1 LGHNA, CDR2 YSLEER. This chain's CDR3 is CASSQDFAGLTDTQYF. The DNA of the CDR3 is TGCGCCAGCAGCCAAGATTTTGCAGGTCTCACAGATACGCAGTATTTT.

This chain uses TRBV7-6 with TRBJ1-5; no definite D call. The CDR3 spans 12 residues. Between the trimmed V and J ends, which lost 3 bases and 8 bases, there was a span of 8 bases. Germline V lookup: CDR1 SGHVS, CDR2 FNYEAQ. DNA for the CDR3: TGTGCCAGCAGCTTGAGACACAAGCCCCAGCATTTT. Protein sequence: CASSLRHKPQHF.